These T cell receptor beta chains were read from a single sample in a study of shared clonotypes between healthy human individuals. The data were produced by immunoSEQ multiplex PCR, yet TCRdb's version contains in-frame clones alone and is incomplete. The data contain about 480,000 clones, almost 80% of them singletons. What was sequenced was PBMCs. These receptors came from a woman aged 35 to 49 in good health. Some clones in this sample may be carry-over from other donors' samples. CDR3s include the opening cysteine and the closing phenylalanine or tryptophan. The D gene is left open where the match is weak. Part of the rows lack a size; the others show once, few, many or a class for expanded clones.

J gene,V gene,D gene,CDR3 length,clone size,CDR3 DNA,CDR3 protein
TRBJ1-2,TRBV2,TRBD1,13,NA,TGTGCCAGCAGGAACCAGGGGGCGGGTGGCTACACCTTC,CASRNQGAGGYTF
TRBJ2-2,TRBV18,TRBD1,17,NA,TGTGCCAGCCACGGCCCCCTCGGGACAGTCAACACCGGGGAGCTGTTTTTT,CASHGPLGTVNTGELFF
TRBJ2-5,TRBV11-1,TRBD2,14,NA,TGTGCCAGCAGCTTACTAGCGGGCCAAGAGACCCAGTACTTC,CASSLLAGQETQYF
TRBJ2-3,TRBV9,NA,15,NA,TGTGCCAGCAGCGCACGGGAAGTCAGAGCAGATACGCAGTATTTT,CASSAREVRADTQYF
TRBJ1-1,TRBV29-1,NA,12,few,TGCAGCGTATCACCCAGGGTGACTGAAGCTTTCTTT,CSVSPRVTEAFF
TRBJ1-2,TRBV30,TRBD1,13,NA,TGTGCCTCAAGGACAGGTCTTAACTATGGCTACACCTTC,CASRTGLNYGYTF
TRBJ1-2,TRBV7-3,TRBD1,15,once,TGTGCCAGCAGCCCAAGGACAGGGGGCATCGGTGGCTACACCTTC,CASSPRTGGIGGYTF
TRBJ2-1,TRBV27,TRBD1,15,NA,TGTGCCAGCAGTCTCCGGGACAGGGGGCTATATGAGCAGTTCTTC,CASSLRDRGLYEQFF
TRBJ2-4,TRBV18,NA,16,NA,TGTGCCAGCTCACCACCGGGAGCCCTAGCCAAAAACATTCAGTACTTC,CASSPPGALAKNIQYF
TRBJ2-5,TRBV6-5,TRBD2,13,NA,TGTGCCAGCAGTTTTAGCGGGAGAGGGACCCAGTACTTC,CASSFSGRGTQYF
TRBJ1-4,TRBV5-4,TRBD1,15,few,TGTGCCAGCAGCGACGGACAGGGAGGAAATGAAAAACTGTTTTTT,CASSDGQGGNEKLFF
TRBJ2-2,TRBV2,TRBD1,14,NA,TGTGCCAGCAGGGACAGGGCGGGCACCGGGGAGCTGTTTTTT,CASRDRAGTGELFF
TRBJ1-6,TRBV30,NA,17,NA,TGTGCCTGGAGCCCTTTCAAAACGGGGGTCTGGGATTCACCCCTCCACTTT,CAWSPFKTGVWDSPLHF
TRBJ2-1,TRBV6-6,NA,14,NA,TGTGCCAGCACAGTAACGAGTGGAATCAATGAGCAGTTCTTC,CASTVTSGINEQFF
TRBJ2-1,TRBV6-5,TRBD1,16,NA,TGTGCCAGCAGTTACTCACGGGACAGGGCGGTCAATGAGCAGTTCTTC,CASSYSRDRAVNEQFF
TRBJ1-5,TRBV7-2,NA,13,NA,TGTGCCAGCAGCCACGAGGGGAATCAGCCCCAGCATTTT,CASSHEGNQPQHF
TRBJ2-5,TRBV27,TRBD2,15,NA,TGTGCCAGCAGTAAGCTAGCGGGAAGTTTAGAGACCCAGTACTTC,CASSKLAGSLETQYF
TRBJ2-1,TRBV9,TRBD1,17,NA,TGTGCCAGCAGCATTTTCGACGGCAGGGGGTCCTACAATGAGCAGTTCTTC,CASSIFDGRGSYNEQFF
TRBJ1-6,TRBV7-9,TRBD1,15,NA,TGTGCCAGCAGGTTCGGCACAGGGGGCGTCTCACCCCTCCACTTT,CASRFGTGGVSPLHF
TRBJ1-2,TRBV28,NA,14,NA,TGTGCCAGCAGCCCAAGGCAGGTTCTCTATGGCTACACCTTC,CASSPRQVLYGYTF
TRBJ2-3,TRBV27,NA,15,NA,TGTGCCAGCAGTCCCCCACCCGGGGTCACAGATACGCAGTATTTT,CASSPPPGVTDTQYF
TRBJ1-4,TRBV7-9,TRBD1,14,NA,TGTGCCAGCAGCCAAGGGCAGGGGGTCCCTAAACTGTTTTTT,CASSQGQGVPKLFF
TRBJ2-2,TRBV5-1,NA,15,once,TGCGCCAGCAGCGCGGGGGCAGTGAACACCGGGGAGCTGTTTTTT,CASSAGAVNTGELFF
TRBJ2-5,TRBV30,NA,14,NA,TGTGCCTGGGCCCGGGACTTCGGCAAGGAGACCCAGTACTTC,CAWARDFGKETQYF
TRBJ2-1,TRBV18,NA,12,few,TGTGCCAGCTCACCAGCCTACAATGAGCAGTTCTTC,CASSPAYNEQFF
TRBJ2-7,TRBV7-9,TRBD1,16,NA,TGTGCCAGCAGCATAACTGACAGGGGTTCTTCCTACGAGCAGTACTTC,CASSITDRGSSYEQYF
TRBJ2-3,TRBV5-1,TRBD2,12,NA,TGCGCCAGCAGCTGGGACTATGATACGCAGTATTTT,CASSWDYDTQYF
TRBJ1-6,TRBV6-1,TRBD1,15,once,TGTGCCAGCCGGCAGGGGGTAAACTATAATTCACCCCTCCACTTT,CASRQGVNYNSPLHF
TRBJ2-4,TRBV11-2,NA,15,NA,TGTGCCAGCAGCCCTATGGTCCGGGCCAAAAACATTCAGTACTTC,CASSPMVRAKNIQYF
TRBJ2-7,TRBV11-3,NA,14,NA,TGTGCCAGCAGCCAGGGACTCCACTCCTACGAGCAGTACTTC,CASSQGLHSYEQYF
TRBJ1-4,TRBV2,NA,15,NA,TGTGCCAGCAGTGCCGGGGGGGGAGTAAATGAAAAACTGTTTTTT,CASSAGGGVNEKLFF
TRBJ2-7,TRBV10-3,TRBD1,14,NA,TGTGCCATCAGTGAATCGGGACAGAGTTACGAGCAGTACTTC,CAISESGQSYEQYF
TRBJ2-5,TRBV27,NA,13,NA,TGTGCCAGCAGTTTTGGAGGACAAGAGACCCAGTACTTC,CASSFGGQETQYF
TRBJ2-7,TRBV14,TRBD2,15,NA,TGTGCCAGCAGCCAAGGACTAGCCCTAACCTACGAGCAGTACTTC,CASSQGLALTYEQYF
TRBJ2-7,TRBV9,NA,12,NA,TGTGCCAGCAGCTCACAGGGACTCGAGCAGTACTTC,CASSSQGLEQYF
TRBJ2-1,TRBV7-8,NA,15,NA,TGTGCCAGCAGCTTAGCGCGGCAGCCCAACAATGAGCAGTTCTTC,CASSLARQPNNEQFF
TRBJ1-5,TRBV29-1,NA,16,once,TGCAGCGGCCACCACAAGGGGGGGGCCCGCAATCAGCCCCAGCATTTT,CSGHHKGGARNQPQHF
TRBJ2-5,TRBV19,NA,14,once,TGTGCCAGTAGTATCCCTTTCAAGCAAGAGACCCAGTACTTC,CASSIPFKQETQYF
TRBJ2-1,TRBV5-1,NA,15,once,TGCGCCAGCAGCCCGGCGGGACCGCCCTACAATGAGCAGTTCTTC,CASSPAGPPYNEQFF
TRBJ2-7,TRBV5-4,NA,15,NA,TGTGCCAGCAGCCCACGAGGTAGCGGATCCTACGAGCAGTACTTC,CASSPRGSGSYEQYF
TRBJ1-2,TRBV7-9,TRBD1,14,NA,TGTGCCAGCAGCTTCAGGGGGGCTAACTATGGCTACACCTTC,CASSFRGANYGYTF
TRBJ2-1,TRBV27,TRBD2,15,NA,TGTGCCAGCAGTTTAGGGACTAGCGGGAACAATGAGCAGTTCTTC,CASSLGTSGNNEQFF
TRBJ2-1,TRBV5-1,TRBD2,16,once,TGCGCCAGCAGCTTTTATAGCGGGAGTTCCTACAATGAGCAGTTCTTC,CASSFYSGSSYNEQFF
TRBJ2-5,TRBV5-5,NA,14,NA,TGTGCCAGCAGCTTCGGGGTTGGTAAAGAGACCCAGTACTTC,CASSFGVGKETQYF
TRBJ2-1,TRBV10-3,TRBD1,13,NA,TGTGCCACCAGGACAGGGGGCACCGGTGAGCAGTTCTTC,CATRTGGTGEQFF
TRBJ2-1,TRBV4-3,NA,15,NA,TGCGCCAGCAGCCAAGAGGCGTTCGTTCCGGGGGAGCAGTTCTTC,CASSQEAFVPGEQFF
TRBJ1-6,TRBV30,NA,15,NA,TGTGCCTGGAGTGTACTAGTCCCCGGGAATTCACCCCTCCACTTT,CAWSVLVPGNSPLHF
TRBJ2-3,TRBV10-3,TRBD2,15,NA,TGTGCCATCAGTCATCTAGCGGGAGGGCCAGATACGCAGTATTTT,CAISHLAGGPDTQYF
TRBJ2-2,TRBV6-6,TRBD1,16,few,TGTGCCAGCAGCTCCGGGACAGGGGGTAGCACCGGGGAGCTGTTTTTT,CASSSGTGGSTGELFF
TRBJ2-7,TRBV30,TRBD2,14,NA,TGTGCCTGGAGGCCAAGCGGGAGCCTCCTCGAGCAGTACTTC,CAWRPSGSLLEQYF
TRBJ2-3,TRBV7-2,TRBD1,15,NA,TGTGCCAGCAGCGCCCGACAGGGGAGCACAGATACGCAGTATTTT,CASSARQGSTDTQYF